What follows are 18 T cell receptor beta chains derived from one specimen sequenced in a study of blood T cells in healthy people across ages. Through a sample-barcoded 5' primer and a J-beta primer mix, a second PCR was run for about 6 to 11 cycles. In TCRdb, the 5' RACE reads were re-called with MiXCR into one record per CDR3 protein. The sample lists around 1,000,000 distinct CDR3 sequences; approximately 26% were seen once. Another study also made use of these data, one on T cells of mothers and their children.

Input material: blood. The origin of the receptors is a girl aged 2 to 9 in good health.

CDR3 loop: CASSQNSGQPQHF. The CDR3 nucleotides read TGTGCCAGCAGCCAAAACTCGGGTCAGCCCCAGCATTTT. The chain couples TRBV3-1 to TRBJ1-5; no clear D gene. In germline, CDR1 is LGHDT, CDR2 YNNKEL (reference sequence). The V and J ends lost 2 bases and 6 bases respectively, with 8 bases between them. The CDR3 totals 13 residues.

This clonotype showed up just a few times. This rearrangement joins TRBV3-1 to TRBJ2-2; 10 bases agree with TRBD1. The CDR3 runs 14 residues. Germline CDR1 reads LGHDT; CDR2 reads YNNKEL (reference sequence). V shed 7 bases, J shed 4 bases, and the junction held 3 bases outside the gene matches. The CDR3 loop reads CASTRTGGTGELFF. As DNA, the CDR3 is TGTGCCAGCACCCGGACAGGGGGCACCGGGGAGCTGTTTTTT.

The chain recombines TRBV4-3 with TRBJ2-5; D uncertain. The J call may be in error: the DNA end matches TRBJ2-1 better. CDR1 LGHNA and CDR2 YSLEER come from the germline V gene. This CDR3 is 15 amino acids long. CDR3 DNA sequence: TGCGCCAGCAGCCAAGAAGTGGGGAATCCCCTTCCCCAGTTCTTC. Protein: CASSQEVGNPLPQFF.

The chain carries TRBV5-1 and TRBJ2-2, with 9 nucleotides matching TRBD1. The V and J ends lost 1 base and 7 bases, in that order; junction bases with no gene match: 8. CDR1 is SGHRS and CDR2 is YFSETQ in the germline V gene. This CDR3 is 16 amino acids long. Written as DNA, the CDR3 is TGCGCCAGCAGCTTGCTGGGACAGGGAAGCGGCGGGGAGCTGTTTTTT. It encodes CASSLLGQGSGGELFF.

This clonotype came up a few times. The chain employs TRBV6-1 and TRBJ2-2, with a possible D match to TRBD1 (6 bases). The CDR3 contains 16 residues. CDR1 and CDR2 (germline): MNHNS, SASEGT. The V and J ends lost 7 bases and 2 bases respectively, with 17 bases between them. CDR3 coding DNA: TGTGCCAGCACCTGGACAGCCCAAATAAACACCGGGGAGCTGTTTTTT. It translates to CASTWTAQINTGELFF.

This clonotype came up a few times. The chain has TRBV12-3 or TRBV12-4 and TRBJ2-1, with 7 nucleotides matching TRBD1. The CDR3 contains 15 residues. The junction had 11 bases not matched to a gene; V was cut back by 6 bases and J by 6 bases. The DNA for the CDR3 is TGTGCCAGCAGATCCGGGACAGCTAAACGCAATGAGCAGTTCTTC. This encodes CASRSGTAKRNEQFF.

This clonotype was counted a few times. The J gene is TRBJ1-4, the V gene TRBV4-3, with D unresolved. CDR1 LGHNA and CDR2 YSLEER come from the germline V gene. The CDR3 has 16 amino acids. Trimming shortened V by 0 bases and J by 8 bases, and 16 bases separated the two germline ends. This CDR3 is CASSQDLGYSPEKLFF. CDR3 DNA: TGCGCCAGCAGCCAAGATCTGGGGTATTCCCCCGAAAAACTGTTTTTT.

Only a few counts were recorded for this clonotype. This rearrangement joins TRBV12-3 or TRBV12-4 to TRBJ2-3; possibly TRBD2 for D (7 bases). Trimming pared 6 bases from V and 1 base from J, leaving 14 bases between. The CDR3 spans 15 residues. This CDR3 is CASSPVGGRTDTQYF. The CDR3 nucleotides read TGTGCCAGCAGCCCTGTGGGGGGGCGCACAGATACGCAGTATTTT.

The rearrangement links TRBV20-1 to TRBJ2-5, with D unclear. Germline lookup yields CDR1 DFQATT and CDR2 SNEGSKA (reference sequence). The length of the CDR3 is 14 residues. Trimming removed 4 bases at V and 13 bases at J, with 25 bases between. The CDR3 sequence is CSATRLRLGLFGYF. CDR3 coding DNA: TGCAGTGCTACACGGTTGCGGCTTGGTCTTTTTGGGTACTTC.

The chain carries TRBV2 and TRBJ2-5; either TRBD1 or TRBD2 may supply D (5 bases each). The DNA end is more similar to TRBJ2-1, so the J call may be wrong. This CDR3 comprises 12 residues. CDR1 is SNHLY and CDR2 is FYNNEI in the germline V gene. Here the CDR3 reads CARGESGNEQFF. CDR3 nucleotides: TGTGCCAGGGGGGAGTCGGGCAATGAGCAGTTCTTC.

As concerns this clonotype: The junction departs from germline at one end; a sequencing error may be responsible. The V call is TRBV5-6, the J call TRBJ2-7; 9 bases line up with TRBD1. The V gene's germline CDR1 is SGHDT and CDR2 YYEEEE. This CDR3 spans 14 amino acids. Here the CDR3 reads CASGFGTGSDEQYF. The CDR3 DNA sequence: TGTGCCAGCGGCTTCGGGACAGGGTCCGACGAGCAGTACTTC.

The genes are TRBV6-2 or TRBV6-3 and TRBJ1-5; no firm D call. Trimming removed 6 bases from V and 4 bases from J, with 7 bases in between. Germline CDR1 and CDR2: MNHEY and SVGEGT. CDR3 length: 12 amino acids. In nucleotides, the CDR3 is TGTGCCAGCAGGCTACCGAATCAGCCCCAGCATTTT. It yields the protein CASRLPNQPQHF.

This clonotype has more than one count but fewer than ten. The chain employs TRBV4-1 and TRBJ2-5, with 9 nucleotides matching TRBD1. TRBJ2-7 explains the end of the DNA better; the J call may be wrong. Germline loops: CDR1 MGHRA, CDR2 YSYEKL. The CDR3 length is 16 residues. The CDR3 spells CASSPFPGQGTYEQYF. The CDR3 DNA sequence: TGCGCCAGCAGCCCTTTCCCGGGACAGGGAACCTACGAGCAGTACTTC.

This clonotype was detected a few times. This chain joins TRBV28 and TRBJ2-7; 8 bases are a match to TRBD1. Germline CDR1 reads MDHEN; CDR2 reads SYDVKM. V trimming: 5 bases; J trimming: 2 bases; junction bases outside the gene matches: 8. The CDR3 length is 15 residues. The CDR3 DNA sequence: TGTGCCAGCAGTCCCCGGACAGGGAGGACCTACGAGCAGTACTTC. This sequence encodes CASSPRTGRTYEQYF.

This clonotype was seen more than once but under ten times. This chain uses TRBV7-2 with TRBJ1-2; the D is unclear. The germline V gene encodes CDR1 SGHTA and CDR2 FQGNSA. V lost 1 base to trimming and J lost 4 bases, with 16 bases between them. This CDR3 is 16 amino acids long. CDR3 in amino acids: CASSLGGSGQLYGYTF. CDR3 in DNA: TGTGCCAGCAGCTTAGGCGGTTCAGGCCAACTCTATGGCTACACCTTC.

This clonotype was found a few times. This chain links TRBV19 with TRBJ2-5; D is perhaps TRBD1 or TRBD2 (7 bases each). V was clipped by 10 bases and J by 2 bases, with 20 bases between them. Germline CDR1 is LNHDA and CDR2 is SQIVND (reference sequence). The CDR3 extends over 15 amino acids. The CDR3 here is CATSRGGIFQETQYF. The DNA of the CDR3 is TGTGCCACCTCCAGGGGGGGAATTTTTCAAGAGACCCAGTACTTC.

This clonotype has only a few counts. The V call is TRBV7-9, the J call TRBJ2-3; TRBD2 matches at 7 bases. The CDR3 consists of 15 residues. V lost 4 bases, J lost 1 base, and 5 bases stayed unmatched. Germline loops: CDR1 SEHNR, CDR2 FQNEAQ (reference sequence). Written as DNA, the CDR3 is TGTGCCAGCAGCTCTAGGACTAGAGGCACAGATACGCAGTATTTT. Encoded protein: CASSSRTRGTDTQYF.

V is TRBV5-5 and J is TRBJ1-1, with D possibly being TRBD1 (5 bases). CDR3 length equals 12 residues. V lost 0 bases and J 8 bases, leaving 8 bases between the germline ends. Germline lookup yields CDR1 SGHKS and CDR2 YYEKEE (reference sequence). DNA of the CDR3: TGTGCCAGCAGCTTGGAGGGGTTGGAAGCTTTCTTT. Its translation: CASSLEGLEAFF.